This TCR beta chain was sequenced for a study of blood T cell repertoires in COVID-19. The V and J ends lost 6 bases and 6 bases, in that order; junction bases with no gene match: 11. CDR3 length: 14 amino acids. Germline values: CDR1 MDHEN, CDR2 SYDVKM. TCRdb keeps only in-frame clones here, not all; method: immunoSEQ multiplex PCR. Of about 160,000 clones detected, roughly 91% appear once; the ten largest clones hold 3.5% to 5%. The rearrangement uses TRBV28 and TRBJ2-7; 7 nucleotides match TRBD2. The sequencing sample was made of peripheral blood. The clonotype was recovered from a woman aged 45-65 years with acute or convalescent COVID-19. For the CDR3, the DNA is TGTGCCAGCAGCCGCGGGGGAGAGCGGTCCGAGCAGTACTTC. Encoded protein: CASSRGGERSEQYF.